The 16 T cell receptor beta chains below were found in one sample sequenced in a study of STAT5B mutations in CD4+ large granular lymphocyte leukemia (dated by TCRdb to about 2022). Libraries were built with the immunoSEQ multiplex PCR assay. This immuneACCESS table, as held by TCRdb, lists in-frame sequences with V and J called but not all clones. Of the missing ones, under half trace to an unresolved V gene in checked studies; the others have no known cause. In all, the sample holds about 48,000 clones, and roughly 72% of those were seen once. 1.5% to 1.7% of the sample belongs to the ten largest clones. The sequencing input was CD4+ T cells from blood buffy coats. These receptors were taken from a human donor in good health.

The rearrangement uses TRBV2 and TRBJ1-2; TRBD1 matches at 9 bases. CDR3 size: 12 residues. With 7 bases clipped from V and 8 bases from J, the junction kept 5 bases outside the gene matches. The germline V gene encodes CDR1 SNHLY and CDR2 FYNNEI. The CDR3 bases are TGTGCCAGCACAAGGGACAGGGAGGGCTACACCTTC. Encoded protein: CASTRDREGYTF.

J is TRBJ1-2 and V is TRBV5-1; 8 nucleotides match TRBD1. The junction had 2 bases not matched to a gene; V was cut back by 0 bases and J by 7 bases. Per germline, CDR1 SGHRS and CDR2 YFSETQ. The CDR3 has 13 residues. The CDR3 loop is CASSLDQGAGYTF. The CDR3 DNA reads as TGCGCCAGCAGCTTGGATCAGGGGGCTGGCTACACCTTC.

This sequence joins TRBV1 and TRBJ2-7; TRBD2 is the table's D call and was not checked against the DNA. TRBV1 is marked as a pseudogene. The CDR3 is 17 residues long. The CDR3 DNA follows: TGCACCAGCAGCCAAGATCTGCGGACTTTATATTCCTACGAGCAGTACTTC. It yields the protein CTSSQDLRTLYSYEQYF.

J is TRBJ2-1 and V is TRBV7-2; no reliable D call. The CDR3 sequence is 15 residues long. V was clipped by 3 bases and J by 0 bases, with 9 bases between them. Germline CDR1 SGHTA, CDR2 FQGNSA. The CDR3 DNA sequence: TGTGCCAGCAGCTTCGGTATATCCTCCTACAATGAGCAGTTCTTC. This encodes CASSFGISSYNEQFF.

This chain links TRBV7-9 with TRBJ2-5; 11 positions agree with TRBD2. The CDR3 totals 17 residues. The germline V gene has CDR1 SEHNR and CDR2 FQNEAQ (reference sequence). V was pared by 3 bases and J by 0 bases, with 6 bases of the junction left unmatched. The DNA of the CDR3 is TGTGCCAGCAGCTTGATCGTGACTAGCGGGGACCAAGAGACCCAGTACTTC. Its protein product is CASSLIVTSGDQETQYF.

The genes are TRBV6-1 and TRBJ2-7, with D possibly being TRBD2 (5 bases). In germline, CDR1 is MNHNS, CDR2 SASEGT. This CDR3 has 13 amino acids. Trimming shortened V by 2 bases and J by 2 bases, and 7 bases separated the two germline ends. The CDR3 DNA is TGTGCCAGCAGTGAAACGAGGGCCTACGAGCAGTACGTC. It translates to CASSETRAYEQYV.

This CDR3 reads CASSPGFNRANYNEQFF. The CDR3 nucleotides are TGTGCCAGCTCACCAGGCTTCAACAGGGCCAACTACAATGAGCAGTTCTTC. The J gene is TRBJ2-1, the V gene TRBV18, with D possibly matching TRBD1 (6 bases). Germline V lookup: CDR1 KGHSH, CDR2 LQKENI. V was clipped by 2 bases and J by 3 bases, with 17 bases between them. The CDR3 is made up of 17 amino acids. The whole variable domain, remainder taken from reference TRBV18 and TRBJ2-1, is NAGVMQNPRHLVRRRGQEARLRCSPMKGHSHVYWYRQLPEEGLKFMVYLQKENIIDESGMPKERFSAEFPKEGPSILRIQQVVRGDSAAYFCASSPGFNRANYNEQFFGPGTRLTVL.

The chain employs TRBV9 and TRBJ2-3, with unresolved D. Germline V gene lookup returns CDR1 SGDLS and CDR2 YYNGEE. The CDR3 sequence is 15 residues long. The germline V and J ends were trimmed by 1 base and 0 bases, with 9 bases remaining between them. CDR3 coding DNA: TGTGCCAGCAGCGTACAGGCTTCTAGCACAGATACGCAGTATTTT. Its translation: CASSVQASSTDTQYF.

V is TRBV4-2 and J is TRBJ1-3; D gene ambiguous. The CDR3 has 15 amino acids. Trimming stripped 10 bases from V and 0 bases from J, with 16 bases between. Germline V gene lookup returns CDR1 LGHNA and CDR2 YNFKEQ. CDR3 loop: CATQPDADSGNTIYF. Here the CDR3 DNA reads TGTGCCACCCAGCCGGACGCCGACTCTGGAAACACCATATATTTT.

This rearrangement joins TRBV27 to TRBJ1-6; possible D gene TRBD1, 5 bases. V dropped 0 bases and J dropped 15 bases, with 18 bases sitting between them. The CDR3 totals 15 residues. Germline V gene lookup returns CDR1 MNHEY and CDR2 SMNVEV (reference sequence). CDR3 DNA sequence: TGTGCCAGCAGTTTATCCTTCCAGGGAACTAAACGCCTCCACTTT. It specifies CASSLSFQGTKRLHF.

The chain carries TRBV29-1 and TRBJ1-2; D remains ambiguous. Germline-derived CDR1 and CDR2 are SQVTM and ANQGSEA. This CDR3 region has 13 residues. V was cut by 6 bases and J by 6 bases, with 17 bases left in between. This CDR3 is CSVRAGEWDGYTF. DNA for the CDR3: TGCAGCGTCCGGGCTGGGGAATGGGATGGCTACACCTTC.

V usage is TRBV5-1 and J usage is TRBJ1-2, with TRBD1 identical over 7 bases. The CDR3 runs 15 residues. Germline CDR1 SGHRS, CDR2 YFSETQ. Trimming removed 6 bases from V and 6 bases from J; junction bases left unmatched: 14. CDR3 nucleotide sequence: TGCGCCAGCACCCCCCTCCCAGACAGGGTGGATGGCTACACCTTC. It is translated as CASTPLPDRVDGYTF.

The gene calls are TRBV7-2 and TRBJ1-2; perhaps TRBD1 as D (5 bases). The V and J ends lost 2 bases and 2 bases respectively, with 12 bases between them. The CDR3 extends over 15 amino acids. CDR1 is SGHTA, CDR2 FQGNSA, per germline. CDR3 in DNA: TGTGCCAGCAGCTTAAGTGAGGGGCTCAACTATGGCTACACCTTC. Translated, it gives CASSLSEGLNYGYTF. The complete variable domain, with remaining parts taken from reference TRBV7-2 and TRBJ1-2, reads GAGVSQSPSNKVTEKGKDVELRCDPISGHTALYWYRQSLGQGLEFLIYFQGNSAPDKSGLPSDRFSAERTGGSVSTLTIQRTQQEDSAVYLCASSLSEGLNYGYTFGSGTRLTVV.

This chain connects TRBV19 to TRBJ1-1; D gene unclear. Germline V gene data show CDR1 as LNHDA and CDR2 as SQIVND (reference sequence). V lost 7 bases, J lost 4 bases, and 10 bases lay in between. The CDR3 covers 12 residues. The CDR3 coding sequence is TGTGCCAGTACCCTGGACGGCACTGAAGCTTTCTTT. It yields the protein CASTLDGTEAFF.

This clone was detected only a few times. This chain links TRBV19 with TRBJ1-3; D is uncertain. With 9 bases removed from V and 1 base from J, the gap between germline ends came to 7 bases. The CDR3 has 12 residues. Germline assignment: CDR1 LNHDA and CDR2 SQIVND (reference sequence). CDR3 nucleotides: TGTGCCAGCCAAACATCTGGAAACACCATATATTTT. Amino acids: CASQTSGNTIYF. Combining the CDR3 with reference TRBV19 and TRBJ1-3 gives the whole variable domain DGGITQSPKYLFRKEGQNVTLSCEQNLNHDAMYWYRQDPGQGLRLIYYSQIVNDFQKGDIAEGYSVSREKKESFPLTVTSAQKNPTAFYLCASQTSGNTIYFGEGSWLTVV.

This clone has just a few counts. J is TRBJ1-1 and V is TRBV15; D gene unclear. This CDR3 has 15 amino acids. The V gene lost 2 bases and the J gene lost 1 base, with 11 bases spanning the gap. Germline loops: CDR1 LNHNV, CDR2 YYDKDF (reference sequence). The CDR3 is CATSRSVQTNTEAFF. As DNA, the CDR3 is TGTGCCACCAGCAGATCTGTTCAGACGAACACTGAAGCTTTCTTT.